This paragraph covers one T cell receptor (beta chain) sequence. Germline values: CDR1 MNHNS, CDR2 SASEGT. V shed 3 bases and J shed 1 base, with 18 bases lying between them. The CDR3 spans 17 residues. Study processing details: For nucleated cells, counts were estimated from reference gene primer amplification. Measured with immunoSEQ multiplex PCR; TCRdb has only the in-frame clones, and not every one. That table gives V, J and clone size, and the DNA gave D and trimming. The table records about 300,000 clones, approximately 90% of them present only once. The source of the sample is a study of blood T cell repertoires in COVID-19. For the study at large: From the United States, Italy and Spain came samples of acute and convalescent COVID-19.

The receptor was derived from a man aged 40-55 years with acute or convalescent COVID-19. Sequenced material: peripheral blood. V and J are TRBV6-1 and TRBJ1-1; possibly TRBD1 for D (6 bases). The CDR3 DNA reads as TGTGCCAGCAGTGATCTGGCCAGGGGTTGGGGGAACACTGAAGCTTTCTTT. Translated: CASSDLARGWGNTEAFF.